Below are 18 T cell receptor beta chains sequenced from a single sample in a study of CD8 T cells in Susac syndrome. Random hexamers primed reverse transcription of roughly 0.45 to 1 ug RNA. MiXCR, run by TCRdb on the immunoSEQ multiplex PCR reads, gives a single entry per CDR3 protein. The profile shows 150,000 to 200,000 distinct CDR3 sequences, over 85% of them singletons. The specimen sequenced was CD4+ T cells from PBMCs. These receptors were collected from a human donor in good health.

This chain links TRBV5-1 with TRBJ2-7; either TRBD1 or TRBD2 may fit D (7 bases each). The V end lost 1 base, the J end lost 10 bases, and 12 bases lay between the germline ends. CDR3 size: 12 residues. Germline V gene sequence: CDR1 SGHRS, CDR2 YFSETQ. CDR3 coding DNA: TGCGCCAGCAGCTTGACAGGGGAGGGCCAGTACTTC. Encoded protein: CASSLTGEGQYF.

The rearrangement links TRBV6-4 to TRBJ2-1; 9 bases align to TRBD2. The CDR3 loop spans 13 amino acids. Per the germline V gene, CDR1 is MRHNA and CDR2 is SNTAGT. V lost 5 bases to trimming and J lost 10 bases; unmatched junction nucleotides: 6. CDR3 loop: CASSRTSVREQFF. The DNA of the CDR3 is TGTGCCAGCAGTCGGACTAGCGTTAGGGAGCAGTTCTTC.

V gene TRBV9 combines with J gene TRBJ2-3; 9 bases are a match to TRBD1. Trimming at V came to 0 bases and at J to 4 bases, leaving 9 bases not matched to a gene. Germline CDR1 reads SGDLS; CDR2 reads YYNGEE. There are 17 residues in the CDR3. CDR3 bases: TGTGCCAGCAGCGTAGGGACAGGGACAGGGATGCCAGATACGCAGTATTTT. The encoded protein is CASSVGTGTGMPDTQYF. Full variable domain (outside the CDR3, taken from reference TRBV9 and TRBJ2-3): DSGVTQTPKHLITATGQRVTLRCSPRSGDLSVYWYQQSLDQGLQFLIQYYNGEERAKGNILERFSAQQFPDLHSELNLSSLELGDSALYFCASSVGTGTGMPDTQYFGPGTRLTVL.

This clonotype was seen a handful of times. One end of the junction varies from germline; a read error may be responsible. The chain has TRBV7-7 and TRBJ2-3; either TRBD1 or TRBD2 may fit D (5 bases each). Germline V gives CDR1 SSHAT, CDR2 FNYEAQ (reference sequence). The CDR3 length is 13 residues. CDR3 nucleotide sequence: TGTGCTAGCAGCTTAGGGACGACAGATACGCAGTATTTT. This sequence encodes CASSLGTTDTQYF.

This chain joins TRBV27 and TRBJ2-1, with D uncertain. Trimming removed 7 bases at V and 7 bases at J, with 17 bases between. The V gene's germline CDR1 is MNHEY and CDR2 SMNVEV (reference sequence). The length of the CDR3 is 14 residues. CDR3 sequence: CASTYLGRENEQFF. The CDR3 DNA sequence: TGTGCCAGCACCTACCTCGGCAGAGAGAATGAGCAGTTCTTC.

The chain links TRBV3-1 to TRBJ2-3, with 12 bases aligning to TRBD2. Losses at the gene ends were 5 bases for V and 5 bases for J; bases not matched to a gene: 2. Per the germline V gene, CDR1 is LGHDT and CDR2 is YNNKEL (reference sequence). This CDR3 is built from 14 residues. CDR3 in DNA: TGTGCCAGCAGCTGGACTAGCGGGATAGATACGCAGTATTTT. It codes for CASSWTSGIDTQYF.

The rearrangement joins TRBV5-1 to TRBJ2-3; tentatively, D is TRBD1 or TRBD2 (5 bases each). Germline V gene data show CDR1 as SGHRS and CDR2 as YFSETQ. The CDR3 extends over 13 amino acids. Trimming left V 7 bases short and J 2 bases short, with 11 bases between. The CDR3 protein is CASGDGATDTQYF. CDR3 nucleotide sequence: TGCGCCAGCGGGGACGGTGCCACAGATACGCAGTATTTT. The entire variable domain, with the rest obtained from reference TRBV5-1 and TRBJ2-3, is as follows: KAGVTQTPRYLIKTRGQQVTLSCSPISGHRSVSWYQQTPGQGLQFLFEYFSETQRNKGNFPGRFSGRQFSNSRSEMNVSTLELGDSALYLCASGDGATDTQYFGPGTRLTVL.

This chain joins TRBV6-1 and TRBJ1-2, with a possible D match to TRBD1 (5 bases). Trimming took off 1 base at V and 2 bases at J, with 11 bases between the two ends. The CDR3 runs to 15 residues. CDR1 and CDR2 from the germline V gene are MNHNS and SASEGT. The CDR3 protein is CASSEVVSGNYGYTF. The DNA of the CDR3 is TGTGCCAGCAGTGAAGTAGTTTCAGGGAACTATGGCTACACCTTC.

V is TRBV30 and J is TRBJ1-3; D not certain. Germline lookup yields CDR1 GTSNPN and CDR2 SVGIG (reference sequence). The length of the CDR3 is 12 residues. Trimming removed 2 bases from V and 0 bases from J, with 2 bases in between. The DNA of the CDR3 is TGTGCCTGGAGTAGCTCTGGAAACACCATATATTTT. It encodes CAWSSSGNTIYF. The entire variable domain, with the rest obtained from reference TRBV30 and TRBJ1-3, is as follows: SQTIHQWPATLVQPVGSPLSLECTVEGTSNPNLYWYRQAAGRGLQLLFYSVGIGQISSEVPQNLSASRPQDRQFILSSKKLLLSDSGFYLCAWSSSGNTIYFGEGSWLTVV.

The chain joins TRBV6-5 to TRBJ2-7; 7 bases align to TRBD2. This CDR3 is 14 amino acids long. CDR1 is MNHEY and CDR2 is SVGAGI in the germline V gene. The junction had 1 base not matched to a gene; V was cut back by 0 bases and J by 2 bases. CDR3 DNA: TGTGCCAGCAGTTACTCTGCGGGGGCCTACGAGCAGTACTTC. Its protein is CASSYSAGAYEQYF.

The chain recombines TRBV6-1 with TRBJ2-3; 10 bases match TRBD1. This CDR3 region has 15 residues. V lost 5 bases and J lost 2; bases outside the gene matches: 4. CDR1 MNHNS and CDR2 SASEGT come from the germline V gene. CDR3 amino acids: CASSKDRGTTDTQYF. Here the CDR3 DNA reads TGTGCCAGCAGTAAGGACAGGGGGACCACAGATACGCAGTATTTT.

This chain connects TRBV29-1 to TRBJ2-7; D call uncertain. The V end lost 6 bases, the J end lost 0 bases, and 12 bases lay between the germline ends. The CDR3 extends over 13 amino acids. Germline V lookup: CDR1 SQVTM, CDR2 ANQGSEA. The CDR3 is CSVASASSYEQYF. The CDR3 DNA reads TGCAGCGTCGCCTCGGCGAGCTCCTACGAGCAGTACTTC.

This clonotype was recorded once. V gene TRBV11-2 combines with J gene TRBJ2-1; the D is unclear. The CDR3 has 15 amino acids. Germline V gene lookup returns CDR1 SGHAT and CDR2 FQNNGV. Trimming took off 1 base at V and 7 bases at J, with 14 bases between the two ends. CDR3 in DNA: TGTGCCAGCAGCTTAGGTCAGCCACCCGGGAATGAGCAGTTCTTC. It translates to CASSLGQPPGNEQFF.

V and J are TRBV9 and TRBJ2-1, with 12 positions matching TRBD1. CDR1 SGDLS and CDR2 YYNGEE come from the germline V gene. The CDR3 runs to 15 residues. J was trimmed by 7 bases and V by 0 bases; bases with no gene match: 2. CDR3: CASSVGGQGANEQFF. The CDR3 nucleotides are TGTGCCAGCAGCGTAGGGGGACAGGGGGCAAATGAGCAGTTCTTC. Together with reference TRBV9 and TRBJ2-1, the CDR3 gives the full variable domain: DSGVTQTPKHLITATGQRVTLRCSPRSGDLSVYWYQQSLDQGLQFLIQYYNGEERAKGNILERFSAQQFPDLHSELNLSSLELGDSALYFCASSVGGQGANEQFFGPGTRLTVL.

The genes are TRBV27 and TRBJ1-4; 9 bases align to TRBD1. V was clipped by 5 bases and J by 7 bases; unmatched bases: 11. The germline CDR1 and CDR2 sequences are MNHEY and SMNVEV (reference sequence). The CDR3 runs 16 residues. This CDR3 is CASSPGTGTGSEKLFF. CDR3 in DNA: TGTGCCAGCAGTCCCGGGACCGGGACAGGGAGTGAAAAACTGTTTTTT.

The chain couples TRBV6-2 or TRBV6-3 to TRBJ2-7; D gene uncertain. The CDR3 runs to 10 residues. V was clipped by 9 bases and J by 3 bases, with 6 bases between them. CDR1 is MNHEY and CDR2 is SVGEGT in the germline V gene. This CDR3 is CASGRYEQYF. For the CDR3, the DNA is TGTGCCAGTGGCCGCTACGAGCAGTACTTC.

The chain has TRBV19 and TRBJ2-7, with 9 bases identical to TRBD1. Losses at the gene ends were 2 bases for V and 3 bases for J; bases not matched to a gene: 5. The CDR3 length is 15 residues. Germline lookup yields CDR1 LNHDA and CDR2 SQIVND (reference sequence). CDR3 residues: CASSIRTGANYEQYF. The CDR3 DNA is TGTGCCAGTAGTATACGGACAGGGGCAAACTACGAGCAGTACTTC.

V gene TRBV7-2 combines with J gene TRBJ1-2, with D uncertain. The CDR3 extends over 13 amino acids. Trimming removed 5 bases from V and 1 base from J, with 8 bases in between. Germline assignment: CDR1 SGHTA and CDR2 FQGNSA. CDR3 region: CASSPDNNYGYTF. CDR3 nucleotides: TGTGCCAGCAGCCCAGACAATAACTATGGCTACACCTTC.